These 8 T cell receptor beta chains originate from one sample sequenced in a study of blood T cell repertoires in COVID-19 (dated by TCRdb to about 2020). The library was built by means of the immunoSEQ multiplex PCR assay. In its TCRdb copy, this immuneACCESS table keeps in-frame sequences only and misses some clones. Where compared with another copy, unresolved V genes explain less than half of these, and the others have no known cause. The table for this sample lists 65,000 to 85,000 clones; 80% to 90% of them were counted only once. The ten top clones hold approximately 11% of the sample. What was sequenced was peripheral blood. The source of these receptors is a woman between 18 and 30 years old with acute or convalescent COVID-19.

The genes are TRBV18 and TRBJ2-1; 9 bases are shared with TRBD2. The CDR3 consists of 17 residues. Trimming at V came to 4 bases and at J to 3 bases, leaving 10 bases not matched to a gene. In germline, CDR1 is KGHSH, CDR2 LQKENI. The CDR3 loop is CASSLTQLSGGYNEQFF. The CDR3, as DNA: TGTGCCAGCTCACTAACTCAACTTAGCGGGGGCTACAATGAGCAGTTCTTC. The whole variable domain, filled in from reference TRBV18 and TRBJ2-1, reads NAGVMQNPRHLVRRRGQEARLRCSPMKGHSHVYWYRQLPEEGLKFMVYLQKENIIDESGMPKERFSAEFPKEGPSILRIQQVVRGDSAAYFCASSLTQLSGGYNEQFFGPGTRLTVL.

The chain has TRBV2 and TRBJ1-1; 9 bases agree with TRBD1. The CDR3 totals 20 residues. Germline V gene lookup returns CDR1 SNHLY and CDR2 FYNNEI. V trimming: 2 bases; J trimming: 4 bases; junction bases outside the gene matches: 20. The CDR3 region is CASSESSSSGTGWVSTEAFF. The CDR3 nucleotides are TGTGCCAGCAGTGAATCCTCCTCATCCGGGACAGGGTGGGTGAGCACTGAAGCTTTCTTT.

This clone was observed a few times. The rearrangement joins TRBV27 to TRBJ2-7; the D gene is possibly TRBD2 (5 bases). This CDR3 is 15 amino acids long. With 5 bases removed from V and 3 bases from J, the gap between germline ends came to 17 bases. Germline CDR1 and CDR2: MNHEY and SMNVEV (reference sequence). The CDR3, as DNA: TGTGCCAGCAGTCCAGCGGCATACCCCATCTACGAGCAGTACTTC. This codes for CASSPAAYPIYEQYF.

The chain has TRBV7-9 and TRBJ2-2, with TRBD2 identical over 10 bases. In germline, CDR1 is SEHNR, CDR2 FQNEAQ (reference sequence). The CDR3 runs 16 residues. With V trimmed by 4 bases and J by 4 bases, 6 bases remained unmatched. The CDR3 reads CASSYLAGARTGELFF. Written as DNA, the CDR3 is TGTGCCAGCAGCTACCTAGCGGGAGCGCGCACCGGGGAGCTGTTTTTT.

The V gene is TRBV19, the J gene TRBJ1-2, with 7 bases aligning to TRBD1. Germline loops: CDR1 LNHDA, CDR2 SQIVND (reference sequence). CDR3 length equals 15 residues. With 4 bases clipped from V and 4 bases from J, the junction kept 9 bases outside the gene matches. As DNA, the CDR3 is TGTGCCAGTAGTACCTTGGGACAGCGTAGCTATGGCTACACCTTC. This sequence encodes CASSTLGQRSYGYTF.

The chain couples TRBV5-1 to TRBJ2-1; TRBD1 matches at 8 bases. The CDR3 covers 15 residues. With V trimmed by 3 bases and J by 4 bases, 6 bases remained unmatched. From germline, CDR1 is SGHRS and CDR2 YFSETQ. CDR3 nucleotides: TGCGCCAGCAGCTCGGCCGGGACAGGTTACAATGAGCAGTTCTTC. It translates to CASSSAGTGYNEQFF. Using reference TRBV5-1 and TRBJ2-1 for the parts outside the CDR3, the full variable domain is KAGVTQTPRYLIKTRGQQVTLSCSPISGHRSVSWYQQTPGQGLQFLFEYFSETQRNKGNFPGRFSGRQFSNSRSEMNVSTLELGDSALYLCASSSAGTGYNEQFFGPGTRLTVL.

The chain joins TRBV14 to TRBJ1-3; tentative D call: TRBD1 (5 bases). V lost 2 bases and J lost 0, with 14 bases in between. Germline V gives CDR1 SGHDN, CDR2 FVKESK. The CDR3 contains 17 residues. The CDR3 sequence is CASSQIIRQSSGNTIYF. In DNA form, the CDR3 reads TGTGCCAGCAGCCAAATAATTAGACAGAGCTCTGGAAACACCATATATTTT.

The rearrangement uses TRBV27 and TRBJ1-2; 9 positions match TRBD1. The CDR3 runs 14 residues. CDR1 is MNHEY and CDR2 is SMNVEV in the germline V gene (reference sequence). Trimming cost V 6 bases and J 7 bases; bases outside gene matches: 9. CDR3 loop: CASSRKQGARGYTF. Written as DNA, the CDR3 is TGTGCCAGCAGCCGAAAACAGGGGGCCCGTGGCTACACCTTC.